Shown below are 29 T cell receptor beta chains from a single sample sequenced in a study of shared clonotypes between healthy human individuals. TCRdb's copy holds only in-frame clones and misses some; the assay was immunoSEQ multiplex PCR. This table holds about 450,000 clones, 70% to 80% found once. Sequencing was performed on PBMCs. These receptors all come from a woman aged 40 to 49 in good health. Some clones in this sample may be carry-over from other donors' samples.

This clone was observed at least ten times. The chain has TRBV23-1 and TRBJ2-7; tentatively, D is TRBD1 (6 bases). TRBV23-1 is assigned to the ORF class and has an uncertain function. The CDR3 consists of 14 residues. Between the trimmed V and J ends, which lost 4 bases and 9 bases, there was a span of 19 bases. The CDR3 spells CASSRGTSKGRQYF. CDR3 in DNA: TGCGCCAGCAGTCGGGGGACATCGAAGGGACGGCAGTACTTC.

This rearrangement joins TRBV11-2 to TRBJ1-2; possible D gene TRBD1, 6 bases. V was trimmed by 5 bases and J by 4 bases, leaving 20 bases between them. The CDR3 loop spans 16 amino acids. Germline CDR1 is SGHAT and CDR2 is FQNNGV. The CDR3 region has the DNA TGTGCCAGCAGCCCACTCCAAACACAGGGTGGCTATGGCTACACCTTC. Translation gives CASSPLQTQGGYGYTF. Drawing the rest from reference TRBV11-2 and TRBJ1-2, the complete variable domain is EAGVAQSPRYKIIEKRQSVAFWCNPISGHATLYWYQQILGQGPKLLIQFQNNGVVDDSQLPKDRFSAERLKGVDSTLKIQPAKLEDSAVYLCASSPLQTQGGYGYTFGSGTRLTVV.

This clone has just one count. This sequence is one base from a far larger clone and is likely a read error. The chain is built from TRBV30 and TRBJ1-1; D gene uncertain. The V gene's germline CDR1 is GTSNPN and CDR2 SVGIG (reference sequence). V was pared by 3 bases and J by 1 base, with 15 bases between. CDR3 size: 15 residues. The CDR3 bases are TGTGCCTGGAGCCTTGGACGGAAAAAGAACACTGAAGCTTTCTTT. Translating gives CAWSLGRKKNTEAFF.

This rearrangement joins TRBV21-1 to TRBJ2-7. TRBV21-1 is a pseudogene locus. CDR3 length: 14 amino acids. The CDR3 loop reads CASSKGWDSYEQYF. CDR3 nucleotide sequence: TGTGCCAGCAGCAAAGGGTGGGACTCCTACGAGCAGTACTTC.

The V gene is TRBV2, the J gene TRBJ2-1; no clear D gene. Per germline, CDR1 SNHLY and CDR2 FYNNEI. The CDR3 extends over 13 amino acids. The V and J ends lost 7 bases and 2 bases respectively, with 9 bases between them. The chain's CDR3 is CASIPTPYNEQFF. DNA of the CDR3: TGTGCCAGCATCCCGACCCCCTACAATGAGCAGTTCTTC.

This clone appeared a few times. The chain links TRBV7-2 to TRBJ1-2, with D possibly matching TRBD1 (6 bases). Germline V gene sequence: CDR1 SGHTA, CDR2 FQGNSA. The CDR3 covers 15 residues. The V gene lost 1 base and the J gene lost 3 bases, with 12 bases spanning the gap. CDR3 loop: CASSLGRGLHYGYTF. The CDR3 DNA reads as TGTGCCAGCAGCTTAGGCAGGGGCCTTCACTATGGCTACACCTTC.

This chain links TRBV27 with TRBJ2-7; 10 bases agree with TRBD1. The germline gives CDR1 MNHEY, CDR2 SMNVEV (reference sequence). CDR3 size: 15 residues. V lost 5 bases to trimming and J lost 2 bases; unmatched junction nucleotides: 6. The CDR3, as DNA: TGTGCCAGCAGTACCCGGGACAGGGGACCCTACGAGCAGTACTTC. Translating gives CASSTRDRGPYEQYF.

This clone was detected many times. Other DNA sequences of this sample code for an identical CDR3. This chain uses TRBV7-6 with TRBJ2-1; the match to TRBD2 covers 12 bases. V lost 6 bases and J lost 3; bases outside the gene matches: 3. This CDR3 is built from 15 residues. Germline CDR1 reads SGHVS; CDR2 reads FNYEAQ. CDR3 nucleotides: TGTGCCAGCAGATCACTAGCGGGAGGCTACAATGAGCAGTTCTTC. This sequence encodes CASRSLAGGYNEQFF.

In its sample, this clone was seen once. This chain uses TRBV23-1 with TRBJ2-4; the D gene is possibly TRBD1 (5 bases). Being an ORF, TRBV23-1 has a function that is uncertain. The CDR3 is 16 residues long. V was shortened by 0 bases and J by 0 bases, with 9 bases between the two germline ends. DNA for the CDR3: TGCGCCAGCAGTCAATCGATTCAGGGAGCCAAAAACATTCAGTACTTC. Translating gives CASSQSIQGAKNIQYF.

The genes are TRBV6-6 and TRBJ1-4; TRBD1 is a possible D gene (6 bases). Germline V gives CDR1 MNHNY, CDR2 SVGAGI (reference sequence). The CDR3 runs to 16 residues. V lost 0 bases and J 7 bases, leaving 15 bases between the germline ends. CDR3 bases: TGTGCCAGCAGTTACTCGAGGGGGGGTTCTGGTGAAAAACTGTTTTTT. It codes for CASSYSRGGSGEKLFF.

The chain recombines TRBV6-6 with TRBJ1-3; D remains unclear. This CDR3 comprises 14 residues. Germline CDR1 reads MNHNY; CDR2 reads SVGAGI (reference sequence). V lost 2 bases and J 2 bases, leaving 7 bases between the germline ends. CDR3 residues: CASSYVVTGNTIYF. CDR3 nucleotide sequence: TGTGCCAGCAGTTACGTGGTAACTGGAAACACCATATATTTT.

The chain carries TRBV5-4 and TRBJ2-3; D tentatively fits TRBD1 or TRBD2 (5 bases each). CDR1 and CDR2 (germline): SGHNT, YYREEE (reference sequence). V lost 4 bases and J lost 4, with 16 bases in between. The CDR3 has 15 amino acids. The CDR3 DNA follows: TGTGCCAGCAGCCTCGGGGCTCGAGGCGCAGATACGCAGTATTTT. Amino acid sequence: CASSLGARGADTQYF.

The rearrangement uses TRBV4-2 and TRBJ2-1; 10 bases map to TRBD2. This CDR3 contains 17 residues. CDR1 and CDR2 from the germline V gene are LGHNA and YNFKEQ. V lost 4 bases to trimming and J lost 6 bases; unmatched junction nucleotides: 12. The CDR3 DNA reads TGTGCCAGCAGCCGCCCTCTTGCCCAGCGGGAGGGCAATGAGCAGTTCTTC. It encodes CASSRPLAQREGNEQFF.

The chain carries TRBV25-1 and TRBJ1-4; 8 bases line up with TRBD1. The V gene's germline CDR1 is MGHDK and CDR2 SYGVNS. V lost 4 bases and J lost 7; bases outside the gene matches: 5. The CDR3 has 14 residues. The CDR3 region has the DNA TGTGCCAGCAGTGCACAGGGGGGTGCTGAAAAACTGTTTTTT. Translation gives CASSAQGGAEKLFF.

This clone was counted once. The V call is TRBV25-1, the J call TRBJ2-1; TRBD2 matches 10 bases. From germline, CDR1 is MGHDK and CDR2 SYGVNS. Trimming removed 2 bases from V and 6 bases from J; junction bases left unmatched: 13. This CDR3 spans 18 amino acids. This CDR3 reads CASSEMAASGRHLNEQFF. CDR3 DNA sequence: TGTGCCAGCAGTGAAATGGCGGCTAGCGGGAGACACCTCAATGAGCAGTTCTTC.

The rearrangement links TRBV4-1 to TRBJ2-5, with 7 bases lining up with TRBD2. J lost 5 bases, V lost 4 bases, and 1 base had no gene match. Germline V gene lookup returns CDR1 MGHRA and CDR2 YSYEKL. The length of the CDR3 is 12 residues. The CDR3, as DNA: TGCGCCAGCAGCCGGCGGGGGGAGACCCAGTACTTC. Residues: CASSRRGETQYF.

The rearrangement links TRBV7-2 to TRBJ2-4, with TRBD2 matching 7 bases. The CDR3 extends over 16 amino acids. The V gene end was trimmed by 2 bases and the J gene end by 0 bases; junction bases not matched to a gene: 4. Germline V gene lookup returns CDR1 SGHTA and CDR2 FQGNSA. CDR3 nucleotides: TGTGCCAGCAGCTTAAGGGGAGGGTTAGCCAAAAACATTCAGTACTTC. Amino acids: CASSLRGGLAKNIQYF.

The rearrangement uses TRBV7-8 and TRBJ1-1; D is ambiguous. The CDR3 has 14 residues. The germline gives CDR1 SGHVS, CDR2 FQNEAQ. V was trimmed by 1 base and J by 4 bases, leaving 10 bases between them. The CDR3 nucleotides read TGTGCCAGCAGCTTAGAGGAGGGTTCCACTGAAGCTTTCTTT. Its translation: CASSLEEGSTEAFF.

This clone was seen just once. V usage is TRBV11-3 and J usage is TRBJ1-1, with TRBD1 identical over 7 bases. The CDR3 length is 13 residues. The germline V gene has CDR1 SGHNT and CDR2 YENEEA. The V segment lost 5 bases and the J segment 5 bases; nucleotides outside the gene matches: 5. CDR3 region: CASSTGQWTEAFF. The CDR3 DNA is TGTGCCAGCAGCACGGGACAGTGGACTGAAGCTTTCTTT.

This chain uses TRBV6-1 with TRBJ2-7; 9 bases agree with TRBD1. The V gene end was trimmed by 5 bases and the J gene end by 4 bases; junction bases not matched to a gene: 6. Germline assignment: CDR1 MNHNS and CDR2 SASEGT. CDR3 length: 14 residues. DNA for the CDR3: TGTGCCAGCAGTTCCGGGACAGGGTCGTACGAGCAGTACTTC. Translated, it gives CASSSGTGSYEQYF.

This rearrangement joins TRBV15 to TRBJ2-1, with TRBD2 identical over 9 bases. Losses at the gene ends were 3 bases for V and 10 bases for J; bases not matched to a gene: 7. The CDR3 sequence is 14 residues long. Per germline, CDR1 LNHNV and CDR2 YYDKDF (reference sequence). As DNA, the CDR3 is TGTGCCACCAGCAGGGCGGCAGCGGGAGGAGAGCAGTTCTTC. Translated: CATSRAAAGGEQFF. Full variable domain (missing parts from reference TRBV15 and TRBJ2-1): DAMVIQNPRYQVTQFGKPVTLSCSQTLNHNVMYWYQQKSSQAPKLLFHYYDKDFNNEADTPDNFQSRRPNTSFCFLDIRSPGLGDTAMYLCATSRAAAGGEQFFGPGTRLTVL.

The chain recombines TRBV13 with TRBJ2-3; 7 bases are a match to TRBD2. This CDR3 comprises 19 residues. The germline gives CDR1 PRHDT, CDR2 FYEKMQ (reference sequence). Unmatched junction bases numbered 15, after V lost 1 base and J lost 2 bases. The CDR3 DNA reads TGTGCCAGCAGCTTAGCTTACCTTTGGACTAGGGAGTTCACAGATACGCAGTATTTT. Translated: CASSLAYLWTREFTDTQYF.

This chain joins TRBV15 and TRBJ2-7; the D is unclear. The V gene's germline CDR1 is LNHNV and CDR2 YYDKDF (reference sequence). The germline V and J ends were trimmed by 1 base and 5 bases, with 9 bases remaining between them. This CDR3 comprises 13 residues. The CDR3 loop reads CATSRVGVNEQYF. CDR3 in DNA: TGTGCCACCAGCAGAGTTGGCGTGAACGAGCAGTACTTC.

This clone was seen just once. This chain links TRBV5-1 with TRBJ2-2; D not certain. The CDR3 has 11 amino acids. V shed 6 bases and J shed 9 bases, with 9 bases lying between them. The germline V gene has CDR1 SGHRS and CDR2 YFSETQ. The CDR3 DNA reads TGCGCCAGCACCGCTGGGCGGGAGCTGTTTTTT. This encodes CASTAGRELFF.

There are a few counts of this clone. A much larger clone lies one base from this, so it may be a read error. This chain connects TRBV11-2 to TRBJ2-2; D unclear. There are 15 residues in the CDR3. V lost 4 bases, J lost 1 base, and 10 bases lay in between. CDR1 is SGHAT and CDR2 is FQNNGV in the germline V gene. CDR3 sequence (DNA): TGTGCCAGCAGCTCCCTCGTGGGGAACACCGGGGAGCTGTTTTTT. Protein product: CASSSLVGNTGELFF.

The V call is TRBV10-2, the J call TRBJ2-1, with a tentative D call TRBD2 (6 bases). Deletions cut 6 bases from V and 8 bases from J, with 23 bases between. The CDR3 totals 16 residues. Germline V gene lookup returns CDR1 WSHSY and CDR2 SAAADI. CDR3 nucleotide sequence: TGCGCCAGCAGAGGAGCTGGTGGCGGAGGGGTCCATGAGCAGTTCTTC. It encodes CASRGAGGGGVHEQFF.

The chain carries TRBV30 and TRBJ2-1, with D perhaps matching TRBD2 (6 bases). The V gene's germline CDR1 is GTSNPN and CDR2 SVGIG (reference sequence). V dropped 3 bases and J dropped 6 bases, with 30 bases sitting between them. The CDR3 loop spans 19 amino acids. CDR3 loop: CAWRLRWGEAARKLNEQFF. The CDR3 nucleotides are TGTGCCTGGAGGTTAAGGTGGGGGGAGGCTGCCCGAAAACTCAATGAGCAGTTCTTC.

The rearrangement links TRBV6-1 to TRBJ1-2; D is unresolved. Germline V gene lookup returns CDR1 MNHNS and CDR2 SASEGT. V lost 6 bases, J lost 4 bases, and 12 bases lay in between. CDR3 length: 13 residues. The CDR3 DNA reads as TGTGCCAGCAGGGCATCCACTGGCTATGGCTACACCTTC. This gives the protein CASRASTGYGYTF.

CDR3 bases: TGTGCCAGCAGTGAAAGGCTAGCGGTCAATGAGCAGTTCTTC. Encoded protein: CASSERLAVNEQFF. This chain joins TRBV2 and TRBJ2-1; TRBD2 aligns across 7 bases. Germline CDR1 SNHLY, CDR2 FYNNEI. The CDR3 contains 14 residues. V lost 2 bases, J lost 6 bases, and 4 bases stayed unmatched. Based on the CDR3 plus reference TRBV2 and TRBJ2-1, the full variable domain is EPEVTQTPSHQVTQMGQEVILRCVPISNHLYFYWYRQILGQKVEFLVSFYNNEISEKSEIFDDQFSVERPDGSNFTLKIRSTKLEDSAMYFCASSERLAVNEQFFGPGTRLTVL.